This TCR beta chain was recovered during a study of beta chain features in type 1 diabetes. CDR3 length equals 15 residues. Germline V gene lookup returns CDR1 SQVTM and CDR2 ANQGSEA. V shed 4 bases and J shed 0 bases, with 13 bases lying between them. The authors reverse transcribed all of the isolated RNA, so sequencing captured expressed TCRB transcripts. The data were produced by immunoSEQ multiplex PCR, yet TCRdb's version contains in-frame clones alone and is incomplete. The data show over 150,000 clones, about 8.1% seen once. This clone was observed at least ten times. V and J are TRBV29-1 and TRBJ1-5; D might be TRBD1 (6 bases). The sequence derives from a man between 18 and 35 years old in good health. Sequencing was performed on central memory CD4+ T cells from blood. The CDR3 here is CSVAAGVNSNQPQHF. DNA of the CDR3: TGCAGCGTTGCGGCAGGGGTTAATAGCAATCAGCCCCAGCATTTT.